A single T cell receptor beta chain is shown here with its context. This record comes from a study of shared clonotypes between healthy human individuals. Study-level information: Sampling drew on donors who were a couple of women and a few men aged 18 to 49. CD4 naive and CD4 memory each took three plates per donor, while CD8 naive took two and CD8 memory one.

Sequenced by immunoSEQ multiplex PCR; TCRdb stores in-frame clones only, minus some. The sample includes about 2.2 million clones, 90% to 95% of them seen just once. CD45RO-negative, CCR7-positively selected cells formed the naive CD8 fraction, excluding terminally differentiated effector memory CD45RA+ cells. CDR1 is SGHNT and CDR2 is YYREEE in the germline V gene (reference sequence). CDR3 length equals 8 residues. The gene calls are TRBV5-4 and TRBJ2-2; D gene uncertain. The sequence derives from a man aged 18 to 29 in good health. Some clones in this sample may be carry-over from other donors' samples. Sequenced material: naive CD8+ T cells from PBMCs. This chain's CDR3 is CAFGELFF. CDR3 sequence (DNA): TGTGCTTTCGGGGAGCTGTTTTTT.